This T cell receptor beta chain was recovered during a study of OX40 agonist ivuxolimab in advanced cancers. About the study as a whole: Ivuxolimab was a fully human IgG2 agonistic monoclonal antibody targeting the costimulatory receptor OX40 (CD134). Intravenous ivuxolimab was administered to patients every 2 weeks at six dose levels: 0.01, 0.1, 0.3, 1.5, 3 and 10 mg/kg. Among the approximately 54 dose-escalation patients, some 20 had hepatocellular carcinoma, 15 melanoma, 9 renal cell carcinoma and 9 head and neck cancer. In the dose-escalation cohort, 75% to 90% of patients were male, and the mean age was 60 years with a range of about 20 to 80. Patients were allowed to have had prior anti-PD-1, anti-PD-L1 or anti-CTLA-4 therapy, and around 37% of the dose-escalation patients had previously received checkpoint inhibitors. Partial responses occurred in three dose-escalation patients, of whom one had hepatocellular carcinoma and two had cutaneous melanoma. Peripheral TCRbeta sequencing aimed to test whether ivuxolimab altered TCR sequence diversity and caused clonal T-cell expansion. The paper reports the monotherapy dose-escalation portion (N of about 47 patients) of the phase I ivuxolimab trial. Results and caveats for the whole study, not just this receptor: Low levels of normalized T-cell clonal expansion were also shown by some nonresponding patients. After ivuxolimab, expanded clones were on average more numerous among CD8+ T cells than among CD4+ T cells. At doses from 0.1 to 3.0 mg/kg, clonal expansion was seen in both CD4+ and CD8+ blood T cells between baseline and week 6. Which antigens the clonally expanded peripheral T cells were specific for was not determined. Partial responders in the 0.1-3.0 mg/kg groups had among the lowest normalized peripheral clonal expansion, especially among CD8+ T cells.

Remarks on this clone: Its antigen remains unidentified. The input lacks base qualities; no much larger clone sits a single base away.

To sequence the TCRbeta CDR3 region, genomic DNA was isolated from the sorted cells. The immunoSEQ Assay was used for sequencing of TCRbeta CDR3 regions. Here the immuneACCESS table is served through TCRdb, limited to in-frame sequences with V and J called. Missing clones are a known gap in these copies; in checked studies unresolved V genes cover under half, and the rest lacks a known reason. The sample table holds roughly 35,000 clones, of which approximately 72% were seen once. The top ten hold about 13% of the sample. Patients with autoimmune disease history or receiving systemic immunosuppression were excluded from the trial. In every dose cohort, peripheral blood was drawn for TCR sequencing at baseline, cycle 4 day 1, and cycle 7 day 1. The samples were drawn from a first-in-human, open-label, multicenter phase I dose-escalation trial of ivuxolimab. Adults with locally advanced or metastatic melanoma, renal cell, hepatocellular, or head and neck squamous cell carcinoma were enrolled in the trial. Before TCR sequencing, CD4+ T cells and CD8+ T cells from peripheral blood were sorted into separate populations.

Its CDR3 holds 12 amino acids, cysteine through phenylalanine. Just CDR3 DNA is preserved here, 36 bases in frame from base 1. The V and J ends are trimmed by 7 bases and 2 bases, leaving 6 bases between them. CDR1 MNHNS and CDR2 SASEGT are derived from the germline V gene. The receptor chain draws on TRBV6-1 and TRBJ1-3; TRBD1 is a possible D gene, resting on 6 matching bases. Sequencing used CD4+ or CD8+ T cells sorted from blood, obtained in a trial of the OX40 agonist ivuxolimab. This sequence was found in an adult with an advanced solid tumor such as melanoma, head and neck, liver or kidney cancer. The CDR3 sequence is CASNRAGNTIYF. The nucleotide sequence is given as TGTGCCAGCAACAGGGCTGGAAACACCATATATTTT.